This TCR beta chain was profiled in a study of blood T cell repertoires in COVID-19. V was pared by 5 bases and J by 9 bases, with 6 bases of the junction left unmatched. CDR1 and CDR2 (germline): MDHEN, SYDVKM. The CDR3 has 15 residues. Here immunoSEQ multiplex PCR was the method, and the copy in TCRdb shows in-frame clones only, minus some. The sample consists of a few hundred thousand clones, roughly 88% of them appearing once. The chain couples TRBV28 to TRBJ1-6, with TRBD1 identical over 11 bases. The TCR sequence derives from a human donor in a cohort sampled during active COVID-19. Material for sequencing was peripheral blood. The CDR3 loop is CASSDWTGGISPLHF. The CDR3, as DNA: TGTGCCAGCAGTGATTGGACAGGGGGCATTTCACCCCTCCACTTT.